A selection of T cell receptor beta chains follows, all from one sample in a study of shared clonotypes between healthy human individuals. Assay used: immunoSEQ multiplex PCR; TCRdb lists only in-frame clones, some missing. The sample lists roughly 490,000 clones; 65% to 80% were seen once. The sample taken for sequencing was PBMCs. The source is a woman between 40 and 50 years old in good health. Some clones in this sample may be carry-over from other donors' samples. The CDR3 runs from the conserved cysteine through the conserved F or W. A D gene is named only where the DNA matches it firmly. Only some rows state a clone size, as once, few, many or a class for expanded clones.

v_gene: TRBV5-1; d_gene: TRBD2; abundance: .; j_gene: TRBJ2-7; CDR3nt: TGCGCCAGCAGCTTGGAAGGGACTAGCGGGAGTAAGAACTTC; CDR3aa: CASSLEGTSGSKNF
v_gene: TRBV5-4; d_gene: .; abundance: .; j_gene: TRBJ1-1; CDR3nt: TGTGCCAGCAGCCGAGGAGGGGGAGTCTTAACTGAAGCTTTCTTT; CDR3aa: CASSRGGGVLTEAFF
v_gene: TRBV29-1; d_gene: TRBD2; abundance: .; j_gene: TRBJ2-7; CDR3nt: TGCAGCGTTGAGTCGGGAGGGCCGATCTACGAGCAGTACTTC; CDR3aa: CSVESGGPIYEQYF
v_gene: TRBV5-1; d_gene: .; abundance: .; j_gene: TRBJ1-4; CDR3nt: TGCGCCAGCAGCTTAGGCTTAGTTCGGGCGGGGCCTAATGAAAAACTGTTTTTT; CDR3aa: CASSLGLVRAGPNEKLFF
v_gene: TRBV7-3; d_gene: TRBD1; abundance: .; j_gene: TRBJ1-1; CDR3nt: TGTGCCAGCAGCTTATTTGGTGGGACAGCAAACACTGAAGCTTTCTTT; CDR3aa: CASSLFGGTANTEAFF
v_gene: TRBV5-4; d_gene: .; abundance: .; j_gene: TRBJ1-1; CDR3nt: TGTGCCAGCAGCTGGGACTACACTGAAGCTTTCTTT; CDR3aa: CASSWDYTEAFF
v_gene: TRBV28; d_gene: .; abundance: once; j_gene: TRBJ1-2; CDR3nt: TGTGCCATCAGAGTCGGAACCTATGGCTACACCTTC; CDR3aa: CAIRVGTYGYTF
v_gene: TRBV28; d_gene: .; abundance: .; j_gene: TRBJ2-7; CDR3nt: TGTGCCAGCAGAGACCGGGGTGGGAGGACGGGGGAGCAGTACTTC; CDR3aa: CASRDRGGRTGEQYF
v_gene: TRBV28; d_gene: TRBD1; abundance: .; j_gene: TRBJ2-7; CDR3nt: TGTGCCAGCAGTACGGGACAGGGGGCATTAGGGGAGCAGTACTTC; CDR3aa: CASSTGQGALGEQYF
v_gene: TRBV4-3; d_gene: TRBD1; abundance: .; j_gene: TRBJ2-3; CDR3nt: TGCGCCAGCAGCCATGATGACAGGGCTAGCACAGATACGCAGTATTTT; CDR3aa: CASSHDDRASTDTQYF
v_gene: TRBV29-1; d_gene: .; abundance: .; j_gene: TRBJ1-2; CDR3nt: TGCAGCGTTGAACAGAACTATGGCTACACCTTC; CDR3aa: CSVEQNYGYTF
v_gene: TRBV25-1; d_gene: TRBD1; abundance: .; j_gene: TRBJ2-7; CDR3nt: TGTGCCAGCAGTGAATTGACGACAGGGGTCTCCTACGAGCAGTACTTC; CDR3aa: CASSELTTGVSYEQYF
v_gene: TRBV5-1; d_gene: TRBD2; abundance: .; j_gene: TRBJ2-1; CDR3nt: TGCGCCAGCAGCTTGGCCCTAGCGGGAGGGTTGCGTTATGAGCAGTTCTTC; CDR3aa: CASSLALAGGLRYEQFF
v_gene: TRBV19; d_gene: .; abundance: .; j_gene: TRBJ2-5; CDR3nt: TGTGCCACCGAAGACCGATTTGAGGAGACCCAGTACTTC; CDR3aa: CATEDRFEETQYF
v_gene: TRBV4-1; d_gene: .; abundance: .; j_gene: TRBJ1-1; CDR3nt: TGCGCCAGCAGCCAAGATGGGAGACCGAAAACTGAAGCTTTCTTT; CDR3aa: CASSQDGRPKTEAFF
v_gene: TRBV7-6; d_gene: TRBD2; abundance: .; j_gene: TRBJ2-7; CDR3nt: TGTGCCAGCAGCCCTCAAGGGCGGGAGATGTACGAGCAGTACTTC; CDR3aa: CASSPQGREMYEQYF
v_gene: TRBV5-1; d_gene: TRBD2; abundance: .; j_gene: TRBJ2-1; CDR3nt: TGCGCCAGCAGCTTGGATGCTAGCGGGAGGCTAGGGGAGCAGTTCTTC; CDR3aa: CASSLDASGRLGEQFF
v_gene: TRBV19; d_gene: TRBD1; abundance: .; j_gene: TRBJ1-2; CDR3nt: TGTGCCAGCCAGACACAGGGGGCTGGCTATGGCTACACCTTC; CDR3aa: CASQTQGAGYGYTF
v_gene: TRBV6-5; d_gene: .; abundance: .; j_gene: TRBJ2-7; CDR3nt: TGTGCCAGCAGTTACTCCGCAGGGACATGGTACGAGCAGTACTTC; CDR3aa: CASSYSAGTWYEQYF
v_gene: TRBV2; d_gene: .; abundance: .; j_gene: TRBJ2-1; CDR3nt: TGTGCCAGCAGTGGTAGCTTTTTCTACAATGAGCAGTTCTTC; CDR3aa: CASSGSFFYNEQFF
v_gene: TRBV29-1; d_gene: TRBD2; abundance: .; j_gene: TRBJ2-3; CDR3nt: TGCAGCGTGACGGGGCTAGCGGGGGTGAGCACAGATACGCAGTATTTT; CDR3aa: CSVTGLAGVSTDTQYF
v_gene: TRBV6-5; d_gene: TRBD1; abundance: once; j_gene: TRBJ1-3; CDR3nt: TGTGCCAGCAGGGGACAGGGGCGTAGAGACACCATATATTTT; CDR3aa: CASRGQGRRDTIYF
v_gene: TRBV5-1; d_gene: .; abundance: once; j_gene: TRBJ2-7; CDR3nt: TGCGCCAGCAGCGTAGGACAATTTGGCGCCTACGAGCAGTACTTC; CDR3aa: CASSVGQFGAYEQYF
v_gene: TRBV27; d_gene: TRBD1; abundance: .; j_gene: TRBJ1-4; CDR3nt: TGTGCCAGCAGTCCGCCTGGGGAACAGGGGGCGCATGAAAAACTGTTTTTT; CDR3aa: CASSPPGEQGAHEKLFF
v_gene: TRBV7-3; d_gene: .; abundance: .; j_gene: TRBJ2-2; CDR3nt: TGTGCCAGCAGCTCCACACCGAACACCGGGGAGCTGTTTTTT; CDR3aa: CASSSTPNTGELFF
v_gene: TRBV2; d_gene: TRBD1; abundance: .; j_gene: TRBJ1-2; CDR3nt: TGTGCCAGCAGGATGACAGGGGGTATGTTTGGCTACACCTTC; CDR3aa: CASRMTGGMFGYTF
v_gene: TRBV6-5; d_gene: TRBD1; abundance: many; j_gene: TRBJ1-2; CDR3nt: TGTGCCAGCAGTTACAGGGGGCAAGGGGGTGGCTACACCTTC; CDR3aa: CASSYRGQGGGYTF
v_gene: TRBV27; d_gene: TRBD1; abundance: few; j_gene: TRBJ2-7; CDR3nt: TGTGCCAGCAGTTTATCCAGGACAGGCGATAGCTCCTACGAGCAGTACTTC; CDR3aa: CASSLSRTGDSSYEQYF
v_gene: TRBV2; d_gene: .; abundance: .; j_gene: TRBJ2-6; CDR3nt: TGTGCCAGCAGTGGCAGGAGCTCTGGGGCCAACGTCCTGACTTTC; CDR3aa: CASSGRSSGANVLTF
v_gene: TRBV29-1; d_gene: TRBD2; abundance: .; j_gene: TRBJ2-2; CDR3nt: TGCAGCGTCGCCACTAGCGGGAACACCGGGGAGCTGTTTTTT; CDR3aa: CSVATSGNTGELFF
v_gene: TRBV29-1; d_gene: TRBD1; abundance: few; j_gene: TRBJ1-1; CDR3nt: TGCAGCTCTCACCTAGGACAGGACACTGAAGCTTTCTTT; CDR3aa: CSSHLGQDTEAFF
v_gene: TRBV4-2; d_gene: .; abundance: few; j_gene: TRBJ2-3; CDR3nt: TGTGCCAGCAGCCAAGATCATACCCTAGGCCCTACTAGCACAGATACGCAGTATTTT; CDR3aa: CASSQDHTLGPTSTDTQYF
v_gene: TRBV6-1; d_gene: .; abundance: .; j_gene: TRBJ2-7; CDR3nt: TGTGCCAGCAGTGAAGGGTCGGGAGGGACAGGCGGCGAGCAGTACTTC; CDR3aa: CASSEGSGGTGGEQYF
v_gene: TRBV7-6; d_gene: .; abundance: .; j_gene: TRBJ2-1; CDR3nt: TGTGCCAGCAGCCCAATGGGCGTCAATGAGCAGTTCTTC; CDR3aa: CASSPMGVNEQFF
v_gene: TRBV7-2; d_gene: TRBD2; abundance: few; j_gene: TRBJ2-7; CDR3nt: TGTGCCAGCAGCTTAGCGGGACTAGGGTACGAGCAGTACTTC; CDR3aa: CASSLAGLGYEQYF
v_gene: TRBV28; d_gene: TRBD2; abundance: .; j_gene: TRBJ2-2; CDR3nt: TGTGCCAGCAGTTTATGGGTGACTAGCGGGACCGGGGAGCTGTTTTTT; CDR3aa: CASSLWVTSGTGELFF
v_gene: TRBV27; d_gene: TRBD2; abundance: .; j_gene: TRBJ2-1; CDR3nt: TGTGCCAGCAGTTTACTAGCGGGAGTGGGTGAGCAGTTCTTC; CDR3aa: CASSLLAGVGEQFF